The entry below describes one T cell receptor (beta chain). Its antigen remains unknown. The V end lost 4 bases, the J end lost 4 bases, and 10 bases lay between the germline ends. The CDR3 has 13 residues. CDR1 SGHVS and CDR2 FQNEAQ come from the germline V gene. This specimen belongs to a study of T cell responses to AZD1222 COVID-19 vaccine. General study findings and limits: Regions left unmutated in variants are reportedly the target of nearly half of spike-specific TCRs. At baseline, seropositivity was found in only 5 to 7 AZD1222 recipients. The study sampled repertoires only after the peak T cell response. Among the donors, most were white British and more were female, and clonal diversity was possibly underestimated.

The repertoire was sequenced with immunoSEQ multiplex PCR; TCRdb's copy has only in-frame clones and lacks some. Seen here are about 140,000 clones, 88% observed once, and the top ten hold 3% to 4%. The origin of this receptor is an adult who received the AZD1222 COVID-19 vaccine. The input for sequencing was peripheral blood, taken 28 days after the second AZD1222 dose. V gene TRBV7-8 combines with J gene TRBJ1-2; D not resolved. The CDR3 spells CASSWAGSYGYTF. CDR3 bases: TGTGCCAGCAGCTGGGCGGGGAGCTATGGCTACACCTTC.